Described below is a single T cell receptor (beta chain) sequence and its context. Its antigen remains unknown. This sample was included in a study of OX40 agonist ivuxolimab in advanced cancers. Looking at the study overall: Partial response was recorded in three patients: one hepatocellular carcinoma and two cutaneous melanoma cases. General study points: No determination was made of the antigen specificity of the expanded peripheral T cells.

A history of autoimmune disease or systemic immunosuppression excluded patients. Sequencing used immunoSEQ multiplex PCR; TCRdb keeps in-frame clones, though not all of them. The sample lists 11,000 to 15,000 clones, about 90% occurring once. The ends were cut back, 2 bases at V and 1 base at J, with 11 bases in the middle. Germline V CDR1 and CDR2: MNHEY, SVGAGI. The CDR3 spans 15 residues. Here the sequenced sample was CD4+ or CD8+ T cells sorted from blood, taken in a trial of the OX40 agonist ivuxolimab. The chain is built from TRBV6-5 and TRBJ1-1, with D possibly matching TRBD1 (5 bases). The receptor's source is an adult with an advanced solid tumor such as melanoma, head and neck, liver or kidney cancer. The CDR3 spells CASSYLGAANTEAFF. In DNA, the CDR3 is TGTGCCAGCAGTTACCTTGGGGCGGCGAACACTGAAGCTTTCTTT.